This T cell receptor beta chain comes out of a study of blood T cell repertoires in COVID-19. Study-wide context: Both acute and convalescent COVID-19 samples were obtained from the United States, Italy and Spain.

Participant age was roughly 18 to 100 years, and participants resided in fewer than 30 US areas. TCRdb's copy holds only in-frame clones and misses some; the assay was immunoSEQ multiplex PCR. The table has approximately 250,000 clones, about 91% seen once; the top ten hold approximately 3%. Unmatched junction bases numbered 6, after V lost 5 bases and J lost 7 bases. The CDR3 is made up of 15 amino acids. Germline V lookup: CDR1 SEHNR, CDR2 FQNEAQ (reference sequence). The sequenced sample was PBMCs or T cells enriched from blood (not recorded which). This chain connects TRBV7-9 to TRBJ2-1; TRBD2 aligns across 12 bases. This receptor was obtained from a man aged 40-55 years who had been exposed to COVID-19. This CDR3 reads CASSATSGSRNEQFF. In DNA, the CDR3 is TGTGCCAGCAGCGCGACTAGCGGGAGCCGAAATGAGCAGTTCTTC.